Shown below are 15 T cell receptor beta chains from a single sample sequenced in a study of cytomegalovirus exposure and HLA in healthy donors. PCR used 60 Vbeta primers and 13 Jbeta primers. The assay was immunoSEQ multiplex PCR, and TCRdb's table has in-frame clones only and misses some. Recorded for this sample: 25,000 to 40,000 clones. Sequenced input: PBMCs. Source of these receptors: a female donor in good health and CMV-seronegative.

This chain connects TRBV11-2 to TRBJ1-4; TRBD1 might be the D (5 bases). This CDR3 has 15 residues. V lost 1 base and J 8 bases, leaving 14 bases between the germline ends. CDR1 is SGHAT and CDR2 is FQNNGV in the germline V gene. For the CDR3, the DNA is TGTGCCAGCAGCTTAGGAAACCGGGGGGGAGAAAAACTGTTTTTT. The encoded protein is CASSLGNRGGEKLFF.

The CDR3 region is CASREGQLTYNSPLHF. The CDR3 DNA reads TGTGCCAGCAGGGAGGGACAGTTAACCTATAATTCACCCCTCCACTTT. J is TRBJ1-6 and V is TRBV2, with 7 bases that match TRBD1. The ends lost 6 bases at V and 2 bases at J; junction bases unmatched: 7. Looked up from germline, CDR1 is SNHLY and CDR2 is FYNNEI. The CDR3 sequence is 16 residues long.

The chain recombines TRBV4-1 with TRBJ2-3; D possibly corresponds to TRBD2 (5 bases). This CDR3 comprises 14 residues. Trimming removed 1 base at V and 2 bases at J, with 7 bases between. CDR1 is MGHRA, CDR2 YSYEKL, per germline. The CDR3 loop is CASSQGTFTDTQYF. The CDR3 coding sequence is TGCGCCAGCAGCCAAGGGACTTTCACAGATACGCAGTATTTT.

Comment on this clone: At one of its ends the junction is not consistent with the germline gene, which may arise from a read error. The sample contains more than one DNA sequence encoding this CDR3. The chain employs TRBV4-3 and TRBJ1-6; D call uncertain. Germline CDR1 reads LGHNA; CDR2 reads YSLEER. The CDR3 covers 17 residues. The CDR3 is CASSPRELSSYNSPLHF. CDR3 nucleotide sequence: TGCGCCAGCAGTCCGCGCGAACTTAGCTCCTATAATTCCCCCCTCCACTTT.

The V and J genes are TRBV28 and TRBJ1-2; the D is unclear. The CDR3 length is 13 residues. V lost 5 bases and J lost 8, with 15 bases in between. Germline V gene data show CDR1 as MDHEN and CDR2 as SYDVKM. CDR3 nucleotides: TGTGCCAGCAGTCCTCTACTTCGACAAGGCTACACCTTC. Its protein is CASSPLLRQGYTF.

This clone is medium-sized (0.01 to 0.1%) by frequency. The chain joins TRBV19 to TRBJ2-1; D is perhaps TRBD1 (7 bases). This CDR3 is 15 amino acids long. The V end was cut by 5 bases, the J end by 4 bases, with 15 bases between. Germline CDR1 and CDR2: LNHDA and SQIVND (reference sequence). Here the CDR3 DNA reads TGTGCCAGTAGTCCTCGGGCAGGGGGGTACAATGAGCAGTTCTTC. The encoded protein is CASSPRAGGYNEQFF.

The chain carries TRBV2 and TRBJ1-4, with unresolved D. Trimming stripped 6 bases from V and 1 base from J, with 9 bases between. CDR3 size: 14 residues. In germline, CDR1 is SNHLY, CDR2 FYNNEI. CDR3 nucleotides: TGTGCCAGCAGAGGAGGGATAACTAATGAAAAACTGTTTTTT. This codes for CASRGGITNEKLFF.

The CDR3 region is CASSLGTLSSYNSPLHF. In DNA form, the CDR3 reads TGTGCCAGCAGCTTAGGGACACTCAGCTCCTATAATTCACCCCTCCACTTT. The rearrangement uses TRBV11-2 and TRBJ1-6; maybe TRBD1 (5 bases). Trimming cost V 1 base and J 0 bases, with 10 bases left between them. The CDR3 runs 17 residues. CDR1 is SGHAT, CDR2 FQNNGV, per germline.

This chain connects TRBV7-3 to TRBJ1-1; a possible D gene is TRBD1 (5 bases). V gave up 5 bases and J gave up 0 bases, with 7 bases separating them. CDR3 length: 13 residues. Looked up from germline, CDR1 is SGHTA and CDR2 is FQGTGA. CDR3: CASSQTVNTEAFF. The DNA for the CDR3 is TGTGCCAGCAGCCAGACAGTGAACACTGAAGCTTTCTTT.

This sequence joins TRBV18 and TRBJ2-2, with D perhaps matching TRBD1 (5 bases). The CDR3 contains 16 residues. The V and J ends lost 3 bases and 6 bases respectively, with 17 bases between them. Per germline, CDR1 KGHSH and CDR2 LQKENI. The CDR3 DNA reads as TGTGCCAGCTCACCGGCTCAAGGGGTTGTATCCGGGGAGCTGTTTTTT. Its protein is CASSPAQGVVSGELFF.

The CDR3 DNA reads as TGTGCCAGCAGTTACGACAGGCTCTCCCTTGGCTACACCTTC. Translated, it gives CASSYDRLSLGYTF. V gene TRBV6-5 combines with J gene TRBJ1-2; D is perhaps TRBD1 (6 bases). The V gene's germline CDR1 is MNHEY and CDR2 SVGAGI. CDR3 length equals 14 residues. Deletions cut 2 bases from V and 7 bases from J, with 14 bases between.

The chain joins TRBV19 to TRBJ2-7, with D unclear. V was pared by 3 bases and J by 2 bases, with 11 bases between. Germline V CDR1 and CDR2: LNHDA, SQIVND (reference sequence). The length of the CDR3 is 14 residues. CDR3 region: CASSMSRSAYEQYF. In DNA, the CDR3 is TGTGCCAGTAGTATGAGCCGGAGCGCCTACGAGCAGTACTTC.

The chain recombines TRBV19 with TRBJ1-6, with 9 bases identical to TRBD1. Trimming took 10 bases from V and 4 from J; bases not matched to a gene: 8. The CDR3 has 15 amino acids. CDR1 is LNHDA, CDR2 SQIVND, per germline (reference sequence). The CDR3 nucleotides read TGTGCCACCGAACAGGGGGCGCGGTATAATTCACCCCTCCACTTT. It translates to CATEQGARYNSPLHF.

CDR3 protein: CASSEAGLAADTQYF. The CDR3 DNA sequence: TGTGCCAGCAGTGAAGCGGGACTAGCTGCAGATACGCAGTATTTT. V is TRBV2 and J is TRBJ2-3; 9 bases are shared with TRBD2. The CDR3 contains 15 residues. V lost 0 bases, J lost 4 bases, and 2 bases stayed unmatched. The germline V gene has CDR1 SNHLY and CDR2 FYNNEI.

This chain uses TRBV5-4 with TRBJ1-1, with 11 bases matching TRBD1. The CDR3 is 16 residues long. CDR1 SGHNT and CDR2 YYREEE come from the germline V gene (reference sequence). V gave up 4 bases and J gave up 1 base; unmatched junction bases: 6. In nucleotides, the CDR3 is TGTGCCAGCAGCCCCGGACAGGGGGCATCGAACACTGAAGCTTTCTTT. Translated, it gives CASSPGQGASNTEAFF.